A selection of T cell receptor beta chains follows, all from one sample in a study of T cells in localized non-small cell lung cancer. TCRdb keeps only in-frame clones here, not all; method: immunoSEQ multiplex PCR. Of hundreds of clones listed, about 19% are singletons. Here the sequenced sample was normal lung tissue next to the tumor, taken before any cancer treatment. These receptors all come from a female donor over 55 with stage II squamous cell lung carcinoma. Both conserved end residues are part of each CDR3. Each record gives: J gene, D gene, V gene, clone size, CDR3 DNA, CDR3 protein. D genes are given only for firm matches. The size field is filled for only some rows; it gives once, few, many or a size class.

J: TRBJ1-6
D: -
V: TRBV6-8
size: few
DNA: TGTGCCAGCAGTGTAAAGGGGCACTCCTATAATTCACCCCTCCACTTT
CDR3: CASSVKGHSYNSPLHF

J: TRBJ2-2
D: TRBD1
V: TRBV5-1
size: -
DNA: TGCGCCAGCAGCTACTACTCCTCAGGGGGCTCGACCGGGGAGCTGTTTTTT
CDR3: CASSYYSSGGSTGELFF

J: TRBJ2-7
D: -
V: TRBV11-3
size: medium-sized
DNA: TGTGCCAGCAGCTCCTGGGACCGGCGAGAGGGGAAGCAGTACTTC
CDR3: CASSSWDRREGKQYF

J: TRBJ2-2
D: -
V: TRBV11-3
size: -
DNA: TGTGCCAGCAGCTTAGTGCAGGGTGGCACCGGGGAGCTGTTTTTT
CDR3: CASSLVQGGTGELFF

J: TRBJ2-3
D: -
V: TRBV5-1
size: -
DNA: TGCGCCAGCAGCTTGGTTTCAGGGGGGACAGATACGCAGTATTTT
CDR3: CASSLVSGGTDTQYF

J: TRBJ2-7
D: -
V: TRBV28
size: -
DNA: TGTGCCAGCAGTTTTTTAGGGGGAACCTACTACGAGCAGTACTTC
CDR3: CASSFLGGTYYEQYF

J: TRBJ2-7
D: TRBD1
V: TRBV11-3
size: medium-sized
DNA: TGTGCCAGCAGCACTTTCCCCACCTGGGACAGGGGCTACGAGCAGTACTTC
CDR3: CASSTFPTWDRGYEQYF

J: TRBJ2-5
D: TRBD2
V: TRBV29-1
size: -
DNA: TGCAGCGTGGATACTAGCGGACAAGAGACCCAGTACTTC
CDR3: CSVDTSGQETQYF

J: TRBJ1-4
D: -
V: TRBV11-3
size: medium-sized
DNA: TGTGCCAGCAGCTCTCAAGGTCGGGGCGAGGGCAAAAAACTGTTTTTT
CDR3: CASSSQGRGEGKKLFF

J: TRBJ2-7
D: -
V: TRBV5-1
size: once
DNA: TGCGCCAGCAGCTTAAACTCCCCACCTTTTACCTACGAGCAGTACTTC
CDR3: CASSLNSPPFTYEQYF

J: TRBJ2-2
D: TRBD2
V: TRBV28
size: -
DNA: TGTGCCAGCGTCCGGGGGGTAACCGGGGAGCTGTTTTTT
CDR3: CASVRGVTGELFF

J: TRBJ1-1
D: -
V: TRBV15
size: -
DNA: TGTGCCACCAGCAAGGGAAGTCGGAGCACTGAAGCTTTCTTT
CDR3: CATSKGSRSTEAFF

J: TRBJ2-1
D: -
V: TRBV7-6
size: -
DNA: TGTGCCAGCAGCCAAGGGGTGATAGGATCGGAGCAGTTCTTC
CDR3: CASSQGVIGSEQFF

J: TRBJ1-1
D: -
V: TRBV5-1
size: -
DNA: TGCGCCAGCAGCTCTCAGGGTCGAGGCACTGAAGCTTTCTTT
CDR3: CASSSQGRGTEAFF

J: TRBJ2-7
D: TRBD2
V: TRBV6-8
size: large
DNA: TGTGCCAGCAGTCCCGGACTAGCGGAGAGTTACGAGCAGTACTTC
CDR3: CASSPGLAESYEQYF

J: TRBJ1-3
D: TRBD1
V: TRBV6-8
size: -
DNA: TGTGCCAGCAGTTACGGGACAGGGTTAAACACCATATATTTT
CDR3: CASSYGTGLNTIYF

J: TRBJ1-1
D: -
V: TRBV28
size: few
DNA: TGTGCCAGCAGTCCCCAGGGGTCGAGCGAGGCTTTCTTT
CDR3: CASSPQGSSEAFF

J: TRBJ1-1
D: -
V: TRBV11-3
size: medium-sized
DNA: TGTGCCAGCAGCTTAAACGGGGGCTCGGCCCACACTGAAGCTTTCTTT
CDR3: CASSLNGGSAHTEAFF

J: TRBJ2-3
D: -
V: TRBV6-8
size: -
DNA: TGTGCCAGCAGCCAGGACGGTGTTGGCACAGATACGCAGTATTTT
CDR3: CASSQDGVGTDTQYF

J: TRBJ2-7
D: TRBD1
V: TRBV15
size: -
DNA: TGTGCCACCAGCAGAGATGCAGGGGGCGGGTACGAGCAGTACTTC
CDR3: CATSRDAGGGYEQYF

J: TRBJ1-5
D: -
V: TRBV30
size: -
DNA: TGTGCCTGGAGCTCGAGCCCTCATCAGCCCCAGCATTTT
CDR3: CAWSSSPHQPQHF

J: TRBJ2-2
D: -
V: TRBV19
size: -
DNA: TGTGCCAGTAGTGACGGGGGCAACACCGGGGAGCTGTTTTTT
CDR3: CASSDGGNTGELFF

J: TRBJ2-7
D: -
V: TRBV28
size: few
DNA: TGTGCCAGCAGTTCCCCGGGAGCGGAGCAGTACGAGCAGTACTTC
CDR3: CASSSPGAEQYEQYF

J: TRBJ1-2
D: TRBD1
V: TRBV19
size: -
DNA: TGTGCCAGTAGTGCGTCCGGGACAGTCTATGGCTACACCTTC
CDR3: CASSASGTVYGYTF

J: TRBJ1-5
D: TRBD1
V: TRBV2
size: few
DNA: TGTGCCAGCAGTGAAAGGGCTGGGACAGGGCAGGATCAGCCCCAGCATTTT
CDR3: CASSERAGTGQDQPQHF

J: TRBJ1-5
D: -
V: TRBV4-1
size: -
DNA: TGCGCCAGCAGCCAAGATGTGGCGGGAAATCAGCCCCAGCATTTT
CDR3: CASSQDVAGNQPQHF

J: TRBJ1-3
D: -
V: TRBV4-1
size: few
DNA: TGCGCCAGCAGCGTACAGGTTCTAGAAAACACCATATATTTT
CDR3: CASSVQVLENTIYF

J: TRBJ1-5
D: TRBD1
V: TRBV7-1
size: medium-sized
DNA: TGTGCCAGCAGCCAGAGACAGGGACAGCCCCAGCATTTT
CDR3: CASSQRQGQPQHF

J: TRBJ2-2
D: -
V: TRBV11-3
size: large
DNA: TGTGCCAGCAGCTTTAATGTGGGAGAGGGCACCGGGGAGCTGTTTTTT
CDR3: CASSFNVGEGTGELFF

J: TRBJ1-1
D: -
V: TRBV10-2
size: once
DNA: TGCGCCAGCAACCTGGACACGAACACTGAAGCTTTCTTT
CDR3: CASNLDTNTEAFF

J: TRBJ1-3
D: -
V: TRBV5-1
size: few
DNA: TGCGCCAGCAGCCCGGAAGGGGGGAACTCTGGAAACACCATATATTTT
CDR3: CASSPEGGNSGNTIYF

J: TRBJ2-7
D: -
V: TRBV30
size: once
DNA: TGTGCCTGGAGGGACATCTACTACGAGCAGTACTTC
CDR3: CAWRDIYYEQYF

J: TRBJ2-3
D: -
V: TRBV30
size: few
DNA: TGTGCCTGGAGTGTGAAGGATACGCAGTATTTT
CDR3: CAWSVKDTQYF

J: TRBJ1-6
D: TRBD1
V: TRBV5-1
size: -
DNA: TGCGCCAGCAGCTTTGGCGGGACAGGGGATAATTCACCCCTCCACTTT
CDR3: CASSFGGTGDNSPLHF

J: TRBJ2-3
D: TRBD2
V: TRBV11-3
size: few
DNA: TGTGCCAGCAGCTTAGGGCGGGGGGGCCCTCTTAGCACAGATACGCAGTATTTT
CDR3: CASSLGRGGPLSTDTQYF

J: TRBJ2-5
D: TRBD2
V: TRBV11-3
size: -
DNA: TGTGCCAGCAGCTCGTCTAGCGGACAAGAGACCCAGTACTTC
CDR3: CASSSSSGQETQYF

J: TRBJ2-3
D: -
V: TRBV9
size: large
DNA: TGTGCCAGCAGCGTCGGAGCTATGGGTACAGATACGCAGTATTTT
CDR3: CASSVGAMGTDTQYF

J: TRBJ2-1
D: TRBD1
V: TRBV11-3
size: medium-sized
DNA: TGTGCCAGCAGCTTAGAGGACAGGGGGCGGATTGAGCAGTTCTTC
CDR3: CASSLEDRGRIEQFF

J: TRBJ2-3
D: TRBD2
V: TRBV28
size: few
DNA: TGTGCCAGCAGTTTCACTAGCGGGGCGGCAGATACGCAGTATTTT
CDR3: CASSFTSGAADTQYF

J: TRBJ2-1
D: -
V: TRBV18
size: large
DNA: TGTGCCAGCTCACCTATGAATTCCGGTTCCTACAATGAGCAGTTCTTC
CDR3: CASSPMNSGSYNEQFF

J: TRBJ1-5
D: -
V: TRBV6-8
size: -
DNA: TGTGCCAGCGTCCCCGGCAGGGATCAGCCCCAGCATTTT
CDR3: CASVPGRDQPQHF

J: TRBJ2-1
D: TRBD2
V: TRBV9
size: -
DNA: TGTGCCAGCAGCCCGGGGGCGGTAGCGGGAGAATATGAGCAGTTCTTC
CDR3: CASSPGAVAGEYEQFF

J: TRBJ1-2
D: -
V: TRBV30
size: few
DNA: TGTGCCTTGGGGAGCGGGCAGGGAGGGTCGGGCTACACCTTC
CDR3: CALGSGQGGSGYTF

J: TRBJ1-2
D: -
V: TRBV2
size: -
DNA: TGTGCCAGCAGTCAGGGGAACTATGGCTACACCTTC
CDR3: CASSQGNYGYTF

J: TRBJ2-7
D: -
V: TRBV6-8
size: few
DNA: TGTGCCAGCAGCCCACAGGGTCTCGACGAGCAGTACTTC
CDR3: CASSPQGLDEQYF

J: TRBJ2-5
D: -
V: TRBV9
size: medium-sized
DNA: TGTGCCAGCAGTGTGGCAGGCCAAGAGACCCAGTACTTC
CDR3: CASSVAGQETQYF

J: TRBJ2-2
D: TRBD2
V: TRBV11-3
size: large
DNA: TGTGCCAGCAGCTTCGGCGGGAGTGGCACCGGGGAGCTGTTTTTT
CDR3: CASSFGGSGTGELFF

J: TRBJ1-5
D: -
V: TRBV7-4
size: -
DNA: TGTGCCAGCAGCTCCAGGTCGGGGCAGCCCCAGCATTTT
CDR3: CASSSRSGQPQHF

J: TRBJ1-5
D: -
V: TRBV11-3
size: medium-sized
DNA: TGTGCCAGCAGCTCTCCCCGTGGGGTCGGTGGTTGGGCCCAGCATTTT
CDR3: CASSSPRGVGGWAQHF

J: TRBJ2-7
D: -
V: TRBV28
size: few
DNA: TGTGCCAGCCGACAGGAGTCCTACGAGCAGTACTTC
CDR3: CASRQESYEQYF

J: TRBJ1-1
D: -
V: TRBV11-3
size: few
DNA: TGTGCCAGCAGCCCACCTTCTCTTAATCGGGCGGAAGCTTTCTTT
CDR3: CASSPPSLNRAEAFF

J: TRBJ2-3
D: TRBD2
V: TRBV11-3
size: -
DNA: TGTGCCAGCAGCTTAAAAGCGGGGGGCCCTAGCACAGATACGCAGTATTTT
CDR3: CASSLKAGGPSTDTQYF

J: TRBJ1-5
D: -
V: TRBV6-8
size: -
DNA: TGTGCCAGCAGCTTTACCTTAGATCAGCCCCAGCATTTT
CDR3: CASSFTLDQPQHF

J: TRBJ1-1
D: TRBD1
V: TRBV5-1
size: few
DNA: TGCGCCAGCAGCATACGACAGGGCCTGAACACTGAAGCTTTCTTT
CDR3: CASSIRQGLNTEAFF

J: TRBJ2-6
D: -
V: TRBV30
size: -
DNA: TGTGCGGTGTTAACTGGGGCCAACGTCCTGACTTTC
CDR3: CAVLTGANVLTF

J: TRBJ2-1
D: TRBD2
V: TRBV9
size: few
DNA: TGTGCCAGCAGCGTGCTCGGGACTAGCGGGACTAATGAGCAGTTCTTC
CDR3: CASSVLGTSGTNEQFF

J: TRBJ2-3
D: -
V: TRBV1
size: -
DNA: TGCGCCAGCAGCCCGGACTTAGCGGGGGCCACAGATACGCAGTATTTT
CDR3: CASSPDLAGATDTQYF

J: TRBJ2-7
D: -
V: TRBV28
size: -
DNA: TGTGCCAGCAGTTCCCCCGCACAGCGGCGGTTCTTC
CDR3: CASSSPAQRRFF

J: TRBJ2-1
D: TRBD2
V: TRBV30
size: -
DNA: TGTGCCTGGATCAACATTGGAGGGTCTAGCGGGAGCTCCTACAATGAGCAGTTCTTC
CDR3: CAWINIGGSSGSSYNEQFF